This T cell receptor (beta chain) is drawn from a study of T cells after yellow fever vaccination. For this clonotype: In this CDR3 the conserved last residue, phenylalanine or tryptophan, is missing, so a read error is likely.

This CDR3 contains 16 residues. The germline V gene has CDR1 SGHTA and CDR2 FQGNSA. V was pared by 0 bases and J by 6 bases, with 16 bases between. A 5'RACE template-switching step, the method used to make TCR cDNA, added a universal primer site and UMIs. TCRdb reanalysed the 5' RACE reads using MiXCR and keeps one entry per CDR3 protein. The table records about 550,000 distinct CDR3 sequences, 19% of them present only once. This chain uses TRBV7-2 with TRBJ2-3; D gene ambiguous. Sequences were derived from PBMCs, sampled 15 days after the yellow fever booster vaccination. This TCR came from a man aged 30 to 45 who received the YFV17D yellow fever vaccine. CDR3 loop: CASSLAPGMRRDTQYS. As DNA, the CDR3 is TGTGCCAGCAGCTTAGCGCCCGGAATGAGAAGGGATACGCAGTATTCT.